Listed below are T cell receptor beta chains from one sample, sequenced in a study of blood T cells in healthy people across ages. Each CDR3 protein gets one entry after TCRdb re-called the 5' RACE reads with MiXCR. The sample includes about 1.8 million distinct CDR3 sequences, less than 50% of them seen just once. The source material was blood. The receptors were gathered from a woman aged 40-49 years in good health. Each CDR3 is given with its conserved first and last residue. Each record gives: V gene, J gene, D gene, clone size, CDR3 protein, CDR3 DNA. The D gene is left open where the match is weak. Only some rows state a clone size, as once, few, many or a class for expanded clones.

V: TRBV6-2/TRBV6-3; J: TRBJ1-5; D: NA; size: few; CDR3: CASSQRGVSNQPQHF; DNA: TGTGCCAGCAGTCAGCGGGGCGTAAGCAATCAGCCCCAGCATTTT
V: TRBV12-3/TRBV12-4; J: TRBJ2-3; D: TRBD2; size: NA; CDR3: CASSLPGLAGDTDTQYF; DNA: TGTGCCAGCAGTTTACCCGGACTAGCGGGGGATACAGATACGCAGTATTTT
V: TRBV2; J: TRBJ1-6; D: TRBD1; size: NA; CDR3: CAKRNRGLKSPLHF; DNA: TGTGCCAAACGAAACAGGGGGCTAAAATCACCCCTCCACTTT
V: TRBV20-1; J: TRBJ2-3; D: NA; size: once; CDR3: CSARVNQGLGTDTQYF; DNA: TGCAGTGCTAGAGTAAACCAGGGGCTCGGCACAGATACGCAGTATTTT
V: TRBV6-5; J: TRBJ2-1; D: TRBD1; size: NA; CDR3: CASAGQGYNEQFF; DNA: TGTGCCAGCGCGGGACAGGGCTACAATGAGCAGTTCTTC
V: TRBV6-2/TRBV6-3; J: TRBJ2-1; D: NA; size: NA; CDR3: CASSNPTPPGNEQFF; DNA: TGTGCCAGCAGTAACCCTACCCCGCCGGGGAATGAGCAGTTCTTC
V: TRBV6-5; J: TRBJ2-7; D: NA; size: few; CDR3: CASSGTTFPYEQYF; DNA: TGTGCCAGCAGCGGGACCACATTTCCGTACGAGCAGTACTTC
V: TRBV4-1; J: TRBJ2-1; D: NA; size: NA; CDR3: CASSQGPKYNEQFF; DNA: TGCGCCAGCAGCCAGGGGCCTAAGTACAATGAGCAGTTCTTC
V: TRBV5-1; J: TRBJ2-5; D: NA; size: few; CDR3: CASSLNTARETQYF; DNA: TGCGCCAGCAGCTTGAACACAGCAAGGGAGACCCAGTACTTC
V: TRBV27; J: TRBJ2-4; D: NA; size: NA; CDR3: CAGALAGAKNIQYF; DNA: TGTGCCGGCGCGCTAGCCGGAGCCAAAAACATTCAGTACTTC
V: TRBV20-1; J: TRBJ1-2; D: NA; size: NA; CDR3: CSGLHHTNYGYTF; DNA: TGCAGCGGCCTTCATCACACTAACTATGGCTACACCTTC
V: TRBV6-2/TRBV6-3; J: TRBJ1-1; D: NA; size: NA; CDR3: CASRKGGAEAFF; DNA: TGTGCCAGCAGGAAGGGGGGCGCTGAAGCTTTCTTT
V: TRBV20-1; J: TRBJ1-6; D: NA; size: NA; CDR3: CSARERKGEYSPLHF; DNA: TGCAGTGCTAGAGAAAGGAAGGGGGAGTATTCACCCCTCCACTTT
V: TRBV6-6; J: TRBJ2-1; D: TRBD2; size: NA; CDR3: CASSTRGGSSYNEQFF; DNA: TGTGCCAGCAGTACACGCGGGGGGAGCTCCTACAATGAGCAGTTCTTC